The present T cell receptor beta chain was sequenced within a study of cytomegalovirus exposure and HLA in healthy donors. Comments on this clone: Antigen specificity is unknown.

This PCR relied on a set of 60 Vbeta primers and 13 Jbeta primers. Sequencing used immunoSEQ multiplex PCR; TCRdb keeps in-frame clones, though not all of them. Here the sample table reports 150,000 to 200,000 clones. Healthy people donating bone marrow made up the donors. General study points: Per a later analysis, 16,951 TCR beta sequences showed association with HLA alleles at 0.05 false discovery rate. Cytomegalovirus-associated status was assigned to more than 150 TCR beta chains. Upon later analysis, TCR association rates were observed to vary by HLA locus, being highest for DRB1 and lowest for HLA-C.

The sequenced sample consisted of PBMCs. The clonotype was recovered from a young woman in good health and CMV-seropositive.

The CDR3 DNA reads TGTGCCAGCAGCCCGGGACAGGGGGTGCCCTACACCTTC. This codes for CASSPGQGVPYTF. The chain carries TRBV5-5 and TRBJ1-2; 11 bases are a match to TRBD1. Germline CDR1 reads SGHKS; CDR2 reads YYEKEE (reference sequence). The CDR3 has 13 amino acids. V was pared by 4 bases and J by 10 bases, with 6 bases of the junction left unmatched.